The rows below give T cell receptor beta chains drawn from one sample of a study of PD-1 blockade in classical Hodgkin lymphoma. Repertoires were generated with immunoSEQ multiplex PCR, while TCRdb's copy carries only in-frame clones and drops some. The sample holds approximately 100,000 clones, approximately 90% seen once. This specimen was peripheral blood mononuclear cells (PBMCs), taken before the second cycle of nivolumab. Receptor source: a human donor with classical Hodgkin lymphoma. The CDR3 runs from the conserved cysteine through the conserved F or W. A D gene is named only where the DNA matches it firmly. The size of a clone is reported for some rows only, either as once, few or many, or as a class for expanded clones.

clone_size	d_call	j_call	v_call	cdr3_aa	cdr3_nt
NA	TRBD1	TRBJ1-2	TRBV9	CASSYRDRGSDYGYTF	TGTGCCAGCAGCTACAGGGACAGGGGATCGGACTATGGCTACACCTTC
once	NA	TRBJ1-2	TRBV4-1	CASSQDRVSYGYTF	TGCGCCAGCAGCCAAGATCGGGTTAGCTATGGCTACACCTTC
NA	TRBD1	TRBJ1-2	TRBV7-6	CASSSGYRDRGNYGYTF	TGTGCCAGCAGCTCAGGGTACCGGGACAGGGGGAACTATGGCTACACCTTC
NA	NA	TRBJ1-1	TRBV28	CASSLGFPVNTEAFF	TGTGCCAGCAGTTTAGGATTCCCCGTAAACACTGAAGCTTTCTTT
NA	TRBD1	TRBJ1-2	TRBV6-6	CASSPPGQGLYGYTF	TGTGCCAGCAGTCCCCCGGGACAGGGGTTATATGGCTACACCTTC
NA	TRBD1	TRBJ1-1	TRBV19	CASSTRQGIQEAFF	TGTGCCAGTAGTACCCGACAGGGCATCCAAGAAGCTTTCTTT
NA	NA	TRBJ2-1	TRBV6-5	CASKWESVGNEQFF	TGTGCCAGCAAGTGGGAATCAGTAGGCAATGAGCAGTTCTTC
once	TRBD1	TRBJ2-7	TRBV6-5	CASRLRTGSYEQYF	TGTGCCAGCAGGCTAAGGACAGGTTCCTACGAGCAGTACTTC
NA	NA	TRBJ2-2	TRBV30	CAWSRATNTGELFF	TGTGCCTGGAGTCGGGCTACGAACACCGGGGAGCTGTTTTTT
few	TRBD1	TRBJ2-2	TRBV19	CASSTTGGTGELFF	TGTGCCAGTAGTACGACAGGGGGAACCGGGGAGCTGTTTTTT
NA	TRBD2	TRBJ2-1	TRBV19	CASSMSGGDYNEQFF	TGTGCCAGTAGTATGAGCGGGGGCGACTACAATGAGCAGTTCTTC
NA	NA	TRBJ1-2	TRBV7-8	CASSLDPNYGYTF	TGTGCCAGCAGCTTAGACCCCAACTATGGCTACACCTTC
once	NA	TRBJ1-5	TRBV28	CASSFGAGEGYQPQHF	TGTGCCAGCAGTTTTGGTGCAGGGGAGGGCTATCAGCCCCAGCATTTT
NA	NA	TRBJ2-5	TRBV28	CASSLPGDSVPSQETQYF	TGTGCCAGCAGTTTACCCGGGGATTCTGTGCCGTCCCAAGAGACCCAGTACTTC
once	TRBD2	TRBJ2-3	TRBV30	CAWSVGRGGTDTQYF	TGTGCCTGGAGTGTAGGCCGGGGGGGAACAGATACGCAGTATTTT
NA	NA	TRBJ1-2	TRBV30	CAWSSGSDYGYTF	TGTGCCTGGAGTAGCGGCAGCGACTATGGCTACACCTTC
NA	NA	TRBJ2-3	TRBV9	CASSSGTTLTDTQYF	TGTGCCAGCAGCTCCGGGACAACGCTCACAGATACGCAGTATTTT
NA	NA	TRBJ2-2	TRBV6-1	CASSDVGFGTGELFF	TGTGCCAGCAGTGACGTGGGGTTTGGGACCGGGGAGCTGTTTTTT
NA	NA	TRBJ2-7	TRBV7-2	CASSLSSEGPGIHEQYF	TGTGCCAGCAGCTTAAGCAGCGAAGGTCCAGGGATCCACGAGCAGTACTTC
once	NA	TRBJ1-2	TRBV9	CASSVTQGSYGYTF	TGTGCCAGCAGCGTAACACAGGGAAGCTATGGCTACACCTTC
NA	NA	TRBJ2-1	TRBV5-1	CASSLGQTSYIEQFF	TGCGCCAGCAGCTTGGGGCAAACCTCCTACATTGAGCAGTTCTTC
NA	NA	TRBJ1-6	TRBV6-1	CATLRGSNSPLHF	TGTGCCACCTTGAGGGGTAGTAATTCACCCCTCCACTTT
NA	NA	TRBJ2-7	TRBV7-6	CASSLEEAFSYEQYF	TGTGCCAGCAGCTTAGAAGAGGCGTTCTCCTACGAGCAGTACTTC
NA	TRBD1	TRBJ1-2	TRBV28	CASSTGGFYTF	TGTGCCAGCAGTACAGGGGGGTTTTACACCTTC
NA	NA	TRBJ2-2	TRBV2	CASRLNTGELFF	TGTGCCAGCAGACTAAACACCGGGGAGCTGTTTTTT
NA	NA	TRBJ2-5	TRBV19	CASSIGGVVETQYF	TGTGCCAGTAGTATAGGTGGGGTTGTTGAGACCCAGTACTTC
once	NA	TRBJ2-1	TRBV4-2	CASSQDLTNEQFF	TGTGCCAGCAGCCAAGATCTTACGAATGAGCAGTTCTTC
NA	TRBD1	TRBJ2-7	TRBV13	CASSTGGKNEQYF	TGTGCCAGCAGTACAGGGGGCAAGAACGAGCAGTACTTC
NA	NA	TRBJ1-1	TRBV7-9	CASSPTENTEAFF	TGTGCCAGCAGCCCGACAGAGAACACTGAAGCTTTCTTT
NA	TRBD1	TRBJ1-2	TRBV11-2	CASSSPRVTGRHGYTF	TGTGCCAGCAGCTCGCCGCGGGTGACAGGGAGACATGGCTACACCTTC
NA	TRBD1	TRBJ2-7	TRBV11-2	CASSATGAEQYF	TGTGCCAGCAGCGCAACAGGGGCCGAGCAGTACTTC
NA	NA	TRBJ1-6	TRBV30	CAWRPGNYNSPLHF	TGTGCCTGGAGGCCCGGGAATTATAATTCACCCCTCCACTTT
NA	NA	TRBJ1-6	TRBV6-5	CASRRDSGDNSPLHF	TGTGCCAGCAGACGGGACTCAGGGGATAATTCACCCCTCCACTTT
NA	NA	TRBJ2-7	TRBV7-9	CASSARRAGVPYEQYF	TGTGCCAGCAGCGCCAGGAGGGCAGGGGTTCCCTACGAGCAGTACTTC
NA	NA	TRBJ2-7	TRBV27	CASSLSSGREQYF	TGTGCCAGCAGTTTAAGTTCAGGGCGAGAGCAGTACTTC
NA	NA	TRBJ2-7	TRBV30	CAWSVRQGYEQYF	TGTGCCTGGAGTGTAAGGCAGGGCTACGAGCAGTACTTC
NA	NA	TRBJ1-1	TRBV18	CASSPVQGSGFEAFF	TGTGCCAGCTCACCCGTACAGGGCTCCGGATTCGAAGCTTTCTTT
NA	NA	TRBJ1-6	TRBV19	CASSPTGQLHSPLHF	TGTGCCAGTAGTCCCACGGGCCAGCTTCATTCACCCCTCCACTTT
once	NA	TRBJ1-1	TRBV18	CASSPPAVNTEAFF	TGTGCCAGCTCACCACCAGCAGTGAACACTGAAGCTTTCTTT
NA	NA	TRBJ1-5	TRBV18	CASSPGGGVGNQPQHF	TGTGCCAGCTCACCAGGAGGTGGCGTAGGCAATCAGCCCCAGCATTTT
NA	NA	TRBJ1-1	TRBV4-1	CASSQDWGSEAFF	TGCGCCAGCAGCCAAGATTGGGGTAGCGAAGCTTTCTTT
NA	NA	TRBJ1-1	TRBV7-9	CASSPQGLNTEAFF	TGTGCCAGCAGCCCCCAGGGTCTGAACACTGAAGCTTTCTTT
NA	NA	TRBJ1-4	TRBV7-2	CASSLRDVNEKLFF	TGTGCCAGCAGCTTAAGGGACGTTAATGAAAAACTGTTTTTT
NA	TRBD1	TRBJ1-5	TRBV10-3	CAISPDRGGNQPQHF	TGTGCCATCAGCCCGGACAGGGGTGGGAATCAGCCCCAGCATTTT
NA	NA	TRBJ2-3	TRBV30	CACTPEWTDTQYF	TGTGCCTGTACTCCGGAATGGACAGATACGCAGTATTTT
few	NA	TRBJ1-1	TRBV6-5	CASSYYDRIDTEAFF	TGTGCCAGCAGTTACTATGACAGGATCGACACTGAAGCTTTCTTT
NA	TRBD2	TRBJ2-3	TRBV13	CASSFGSGGRTDTQYF	TGTGCCAGCAGCTTCGGTAGCGGGGGGCGCACAGATACGCAGTATTTT
NA	TRBD2	TRBJ2-3	TRBV4-1	CASSERLAGGLTDTQYF	TGCGCCAGCAGCGAAAGACTAGCGGGGGGTTTGACAGATACGCAGTATTTT
NA	NA	TRBJ2-1	TRBV11-2	CASETLSAAYNEQFF	TGTGCCAGCGAAACGTTGTCAGCGGCCTACAATGAGCAGTTCTTC
NA	TRBD1	TRBJ2-7	TRBV27	CASSRTGWGYEQYF	TGTGCCAGCAGCAGGACAGGGTGGGGATACGAGCAGTACTTC
NA	NA	TRBJ2-2	TRBV5-1	CASSLGTINAGELFF	TGCGCCAGCAGCTTGGGGACCATCAACGCCGGGGAGCTGTTTTTT
NA	NA	TRBJ2-7	TRBV2	CASTWTAYEQYF	TGTGCCAGCACTTGGACAGCCTACGAGCAGTACTTC
NA	NA	TRBJ1-1	TRBV18	CASSPPRGANTEAFF	TGTGCCAGCTCCCCCCCAAGAGGTGCAAACACTGAAGCTTTCTTT
NA	NA	TRBJ1-1	TRBV5-1	CASSSGPGGTDTEAFF	TGCGCCAGCAGCTCGGGGCCCGGTGGGACCGACACTGAAGCTTTCTTT
medium-sized	NA	TRBJ1-1	TRBV2	CASTDREYTEAFF	TGTGCCAGCACCGACCGCGAATACACTGAAGCTTTCTTT
NA	NA	TRBJ2-7	TRBV19	CASRGEVDEQYF	TGTGCCAGTAGGGGGGAGGTGGACGAGCAGTACTTC
NA	NA	TRBJ2-7	TRBV5-4	CASSPGRSYEQYF	TGTGCCAGCAGCCCGGGACGCTCCTACGAGCAGTACTTC
NA	TRBD1	TRBJ1-5	TRBV6-5	CASSYRTGDNQPQHF	TGTGCCAGCAGTTACAGGACAGGGGACAATCAGCCCCAGCATTTT
once	NA	TRBJ2-1	TRBV27	CASSFNSNEQFF	TGTGCCAGCAGTTTTAACAGCAATGAGCAGTTCTTC